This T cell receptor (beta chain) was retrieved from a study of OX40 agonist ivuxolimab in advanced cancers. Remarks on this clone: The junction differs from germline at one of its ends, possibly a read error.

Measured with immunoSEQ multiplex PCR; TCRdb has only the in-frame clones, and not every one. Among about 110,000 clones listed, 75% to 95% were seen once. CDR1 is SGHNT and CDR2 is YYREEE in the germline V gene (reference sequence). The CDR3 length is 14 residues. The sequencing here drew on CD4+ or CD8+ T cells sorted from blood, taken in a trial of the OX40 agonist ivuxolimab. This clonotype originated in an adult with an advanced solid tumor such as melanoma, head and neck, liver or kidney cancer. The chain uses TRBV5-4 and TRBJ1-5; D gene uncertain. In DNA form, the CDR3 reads TGCGCCAGCAGCCAAGTCATCGGCAATCAGCCCCAGCATTTT. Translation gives CASSQVIGNQPQHF. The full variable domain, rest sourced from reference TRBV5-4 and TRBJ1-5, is ETGVTQSPTHLIKTRGQQVTLRCSSQSGHNTVSWYQQALGQGPQFIFQYYREEENGRGNFPPRFSGLQFPNYSSELNVNALELDDSALYLCASSQVIGNQPQHFGDGTRLSIL.